Listed here are 6 T cell receptor beta chains from one sample, sequenced in a study of blood T cell repertoires in COVID-19 (dated by TCRdb to the early 2020s). The library was produced with the immunoSEQ multiplex PCR assay. TCRdb took over this immuneACCESS table, retaining in-frame rearrangements with V and J assigned. Such tables are incomplete; in checked studies, under half of the missing clones stem from an unresolved V gene, and the remainder is unexplained. The sample profile shows under 350,000 clones; around nine tenths of them were found once. Jointly, the top ten make up under 3% of the sample. Input material: PBMCs or T cells enriched from blood (not recorded which). The receptors derive from a woman aged 18-29 years who had recovered from COVID-19.

V is TRBV6-1 and J is TRBJ1-2, with D tentatively TRBD1 (5 bases). This CDR3 region has 13 residues. CDR1 and CDR2 (germline): MNHNS, SASEGT. V was pared by 2 bases and J by 10 bases, with 14 bases between. The CDR3 DNA reads as TGTGCCAGCAGTGAACGGGGGTCAGGGTACTACACCTTC. Translation gives CASSERGSGYYTF.

The rearrangement links TRBV29-1 to TRBJ2-1, with TRBD2 as a possible D gene (5 bases). V lost 5 bases, J lost 7 bases, and 18 bases lay in between. CDR1 is SQVTM, CDR2 ANQGSEA, per germline. The CDR3 loop spans 14 amino acids. The CDR3 DNA reads as TGCAGCGTTTTCGGGGTGGAACATCGAAATGAGCAGTTCTTC. It translates to CSVFGVEHRNEQFF.

This chain connects TRBV5-1 to TRBJ2-5, with 9 bases lining up with TRBD1. The CDR3 covers 18 residues. V lost 4 bases to trimming and J lost 2 bases; unmatched junction nucleotides: 15. Germline-derived CDR1 and CDR2 are SGHRS and YFSETQ. The chain's CDR3 is CASSPGGTGFLGQETQYF. In DNA form, the CDR3 reads TGCGCCAGCAGCCCAGGAGGGACAGGGTTTTTAGGGCAAGAGACCCAGTACTTC.

This rearrangement joins TRBV3-1 (or the pseudogene TRBV3-2) to TRBJ1-2; TRBD1 matches 7 bases. V was clipped by 5 bases and J by 6 bases; unmatched bases: 12. The CDR3 loop spans 15 amino acids. The V gene's germline CDR1 is LGHDT and CDR2 YNNKEL (reference sequence). This chain's CDR3 is CASSYLTGSGNGYTF. Here the CDR3 DNA reads TGTGCCAGCAGCTATTTGACAGGGTCAGGAAATGGCTACACCTTC.

The CDR3 DNA is TGTGCCAGCAGTGAATCGCAGGGTTATTTCGGGAACACCATATATTTT. Protein: CASSESQGYFGNTIYF. The chain carries TRBV2 and TRBJ1-3; D might be TRBD1 (5 bases). Germline CDR1 reads SNHLY; CDR2 reads FYNNEI. CDR3 length equals 16 residues. The V end was cut by 2 bases, the J end by 7 bases, with 18 bases between.

V gene TRBV19 combines with J gene TRBJ2-7; TRBD1 aligns across 11 bases. Germline V gene data show CDR1 as LNHDA and CDR2 as SQIVND (reference sequence). The CDR3 is made up of 13 amino acids. The V and J ends lost 4 bases and 6 bases, in that order; junction bases with no gene match: 2. The CDR3: CASSTGTGGEQYF. The CDR3 coding sequence is TGTGCCAGTAGTACCGGGACAGGGGGCGAGCAGTACTTC.